These 9 T cell receptor beta chains were all obtained from the same sample, sequenced in a study of CD8+ T cells in alopecia areata. TCR sequencing used cDNA made by reverse transcription of extracted RNA. The repertoire was sequenced with immunoSEQ multiplex PCR; TCRdb's copy has only in-frame clones and lacks some. Of more than 150,000 clones in the sample, about 51% were seen once. The sample's treatment: oral pan-JAK inhibitor, 5-10 mg twice daily. The sequences come from CD8+ T cells sorted from blood, collected between weeks 51 and 54, from a patient treated with tofacitinib. These receptors were collected from a human donor with alopecia areata.

This clone was counted only a few times. The rearrangement links TRBV9 to TRBJ1-2; 9 bases agree with TRBD1. This CDR3 comprises 13 residues. After removal of 3 bases from V and 8 bases from J, the junction contained 5 bases not matched to a gene. The germline gives CDR1 SGDLS, CDR2 YYNGEE. The CDR3 nucleotides are TGTGCCAGCAGCGACAGGGGGCTATGGGGCTACACCTTC. Amino acid sequence: CASSDRGLWGYTF.

This clone turned up a few times. V and J are TRBV7-9 and TRBJ2-3; tentatively, D is TRBD2 (6 bases). CDR3 length: 13 amino acids. Germline-derived CDR1 and CDR2 are SEHNR and FQNEAQ (reference sequence). The V gene lost 8 bases and the J gene lost 3 bases, with 12 bases spanning the gap. This CDR3 reads CASDGTQTDTQYF. In DNA form, the CDR3 reads TGTGCCAGCGACGGGACTCAAACAGATACGCAGTATTTT.

The rearrangement joins TRBV6-5 to TRBJ1-3; the match to TRBD1 covers 7 bases. Germline trimming cut 5 bases from V and 10 bases from J; bases unmatched to any gene: 11. The CDR3 has 14 amino acids. Germline CDR1 reads MNHEY; CDR2 reads SVGAGI. CDR3 DNA: TGTGCCAGCAGTAATCTCCCGGGACAGTTAACCATATATTTT. Residues: CASSNLPGQLTIYF.

The chain joins TRBV2 to TRBJ2-1; D possibly matches TRBD1 or TRBD2 (6 bases each). The CDR3 runs to 14 residues. Trimming cost V 3 bases and J 5 bases, with 11 bases left between them. Germline CDR1 reads SNHLY; CDR2 reads FYNNEI. For the CDR3, the DNA is TGTGCCAGCAGTGAGAGGGGGGCCCACAATGAGCAGTTCTTC. Its protein product is CASSERGAHNEQFF.

This clone was found a few times. This rearrangement joins TRBV27 to TRBJ2-6; D unresolved. This CDR3 has 16 amino acids. The ends were cut back, 3 bases at V and 4 bases at J, with 13 bases in the middle. Germline V gene sequence: CDR1 MNHEY, CDR2 SMNVEV (reference sequence). CDR3 nucleotides: TGTGCCAGCAGTTTCCTGCCCCAGACAGGGGCCAACGTCCTGACTTTC. Protein sequence: CASSFLPQTGANVLTF.

The rearrangement links TRBV30 to TRBJ1-6; D is possibly TRBD1 (5 bases). V was cut by 4 bases and J by 1 base, with 5 bases left in between. The germline gives CDR1 GTSNPN, CDR2 SVGIG (reference sequence). The CDR3 is 13 amino acids. The CDR3 region is CAWTGSYNSPLHF. The DNA of the CDR3 is TGTGCCTGGACAGGGTCCTATAATTCACCCCTCCACTTT.

This clone showed up just a few times. The chain combines TRBV9 with TRBJ1-1; TRBD1 is a possible D gene (5 bases). Per germline, CDR1 SGDLS and CDR2 YYNGEE. Trimming cost V 4 bases and J 6 bases, with 13 bases left between them. The CDR3 extends over 13 amino acids. The CDR3 loop is CASSPGNHAEAFF. CDR3 nucleotides: TGTGCCAGCAGCCCAGGGAATCACGCTGAAGCTTTCTTT.

The chain employs TRBV29-1 and TRBJ2-1, with 7 bases identical to TRBD1. Unmatched junction bases numbered 10, after V lost 4 bases and J lost 10 bases. Germline CDR1 and CDR2: SQVTM and ANQGSEA. This CDR3 contains 13 residues. CDR3 residues: CSVGGPEGAEQFF. CDR3 DNA: TGCAGCGTTGGGGGACCCGAGGGGGCCGAGCAGTTCTTC.

The chain has TRBV4-3 and TRBJ1-3; perhaps TRBD1 as D (6 bases). The CDR3 is 16 residues long. The germline gives CDR1 LGHNA, CDR2 YSLEER. V shed 3 bases and J shed 0 bases, with 12 bases lying between them. Here the CDR3 DNA reads TGCGCCAGCAGCCAGGACAGTTTCTTCTCTGGAAACACCATATATTTT. Encoded protein: CASSQDSFFSGNTIYF.